This TCR beta chain was sequenced in a study of shared clonotypes between healthy human individuals. The study, taken as a whole, reports: Rarefaction revealed incomplete sorted-subset sequencing despite large depth.

As regards this clone: Its cognate antigen is unknown.

Sequencing was performed with immunoSEQ multiplex PCR; in TCRdb, only in-frame clones are kept and a portion is missing. The table lists hundreds of thousands of clones, about 96% of them singletons. This CDR3 has 13 residues. Trimming removed 6 bases from V and 3 bases from J; junction bases left unmatched: 4. Per germline, CDR1 KGHSH and CDR2 LQKENI. This sequence joins TRBV18 and TRBJ1-1; 7 nucleotides agree with TRBD1. Sequences were obtained from naive CD4+ T cells sorted from blood. Indicated subset: CD45RA+ positively selected. This TCR came from a woman in her 30s in good health. The CDR3: CASSHGQDTEAFF. CDR3 sequence (DNA): TGTGCCAGCTCCCACGGACAGGACACTGAAGCTTTCTTT.